The rows below give T cell receptor beta chains drawn from one sample of a study of T cell repertoires in cytomegalovirus infection. TCRdb independently ran MiXCR on the reads; one entry per CDR3 protein. The table shows approximately 170,000 distinct CDR3 sequences, with under 15% occurring only once. Sequenced: PBMCs. The receptor source for this set is a human donor in good health (CMV status not recorded). Some clones in this sample may be carry-over from other donors' samples. CDR3s include the opening cysteine and the closing phenylalanine or tryptophan. The D gene is left open where the match is weak. Clone sizes are given selectively: once, few, many, or a class where the clone is expanded.

TRBV7-2	many	NA	TRBJ2-1	TGTGCCAGCAGCATCCGGGACGATGAGCAGTTCTTC	CASSIRDDEQFF
TRBV15	NA	NA	TRBJ2-3	TGTGCCACCAGCAGCCACGTTCTCACAGATACGCAGTATTTT	CATSSHVLTDTQYF
TRBV6-6	NA	NA	TRBJ2-2	TGTGCCAGCAGTTACTCCGGACAGCCTCTTGACACCGGGGAGCTGTTTTTT	CASSYSGQPLDTGELFF
TRBV14	NA	TRBD1	TRBJ1-3	TGTGCCAGCAGCCAAGCCGGGACAGGGGGAAACACCATATATTTT	CASSQAGTGGNTIYF
TRBV28	many	NA	TRBJ1-5	TGTGCCAGCAGTTTTCCGGGACGGCGCAATCAGCCCCAGCATTTT	CASSFPGRRNQPQHF
TRBV11-1	many	TRBD1	TRBJ1-1	TGTGCCAGCACCCTTTGGACGGACAGGGGCGCTGGGACTGAAGCTTTCTTT	CASTLWTDRGAGTEAFF
TRBV20-1	many	NA	TRBJ2-1	TGCAGTGCAACTGTCCAGCTAGCAAATGAGCAGTTCTTC	CSATVQLANEQFF
TRBV28	NA	NA	TRBJ2-2	TGTGCCAGCAGGTCCTCCTCCAAAGGGGCCGACACCGGGGAGCTGTTTTTT	CASRSSSKGADTGELFF
TRBV6-2/TRBV6-3	many	NA	TRBJ1-1	TGTGCCAGCAGTACAGCGACTCCGAACACTGAAGCTTTCTTT	CASSTATPNTEAFF
TRBV15	NA	TRBD1	TRBJ2-1	TGTGCCACCAGCAGACAGGGGGACTACAATGAGCAGTTCTTC	CATSRQGDYNEQFF
TRBV12-3/TRBV12-4	many	NA	TRBJ1-1	TGTGCCAGCAGTTTACAGCCCTTTGAAGCTTTCTTT	CASSLQPFEAFF
TRBV18	many	NA	TRBJ2-3	TGTGCCAGCTCACCACCTTCAGTGGGCACAGATACGCAGTATTTT	CASSPPSVGTDTQYF
TRBV14	NA	NA	TRBJ1-1	TGTGCCAGCAGCCTTGGGGCCCCAGAAGGTGCTTTCTTT	CASSLGAPEGAFF
TRBV15	NA	NA	TRBJ2-5	TGTGCCACCAGCCAGCAAGAGACCCAGTACTTC	CATSQQETQYF
TRBV27	NA	NA	TRBJ1-1	TGTGCCAGCGGCTTCTTATTAGGACAGTCGAACACTGAAGCTTTCTTT	CASGFLLGQSNTEAFF
TRBV29-1	few	NA	TRBJ2-7	TGCAGCGTTGAAAGGCACCCCGGCGAGCAGTACTTC	CSVERHPGEQYF
TRBV20-1	few	NA	TRBJ2-7	TGCAGTGCCTTGGATTCAGCGGAGATCTACGAGCAGTACTTC	CSALDSAEIYEQYF
TRBV14	NA	NA	TRBJ1-1	TGTGCCAGCAGCCAAAGGGGGTTGAACACTGAAGCTTTCTTT	CASSQRGLNTEAFF
TRBV12-3/TRBV12-4	NA	NA	TRBJ1-2	TGTGCCAGCAGTTCCTCCCTCGACAGGAAGAGTGGCTACACCTTC	CASSSSLDRKSGYTF
TRBV2	NA	NA	TRBJ2-3	TGTGCCAGCAGAATGGCAGATACGCAGTATTTT	CASRMADTQYF
TRBV20-1	NA	NA	TRBJ2-1	TGCAGTGCTAGACGAGGGCACGGCAATGAGCAGTTCTTC	CSARRGHGNEQFF
TRBV11-2	many	NA	TRBJ2-4	TGTGCCAGCAGCTTCTCGGGAAAGACTGTGGACATTCAGTACTTC	CASSFSGKTVDIQYF
TRBV12-3/TRBV12-4	many	NA	TRBJ1-4	TGTGCCAGCAGCCCGAGACGGATACCTGAAGAAAAACTGTTTTTT	CASSPRRIPEEKLFF
TRBV6-2/TRBV6-3	few	NA	TRBJ2-4	TGTGCCAGCAGTTCCGCGGACCAGGGCTTTGACATTCAGTACTTC	CASSSADQGFDIQYF
TRBV29-1	NA	NA	TRBJ2-3	TGCAGCGTTGATACTGGCCGGGAAACCACAGATACGCAGTATTTT	CSVDTGRETTDTQYF
TRBV7-2	many	NA	TRBJ2-2	TGTGCCAGCAGCTCTTGGACGGTTAACACCGGGGAGCTGTTTTTT	CASSSWTVNTGELFF
TRBV5-1	NA	TRBD1	TRBJ2-1	TGCGCCAGCAGCTTATACAGGGGCTCAGCGGAGCAGTTCTTC	CASSLYRGSAEQFF